A selection of T cell receptor beta chains follows, all from one sample in a study of T cells after yellow fever vaccination. A single record per CDR3 protein comes from TCRdb applying MiXCR to the 5' RACE reads. This table has some 350,000 distinct CDR3 sequences, roughly 4.3% appearing once. Specimen: PBMCs, collected 5 days after the yellow fever booster vaccination. The origin of the receptors is a man aged 18 to 29 who received the YFV17D yellow fever vaccine. CDR3s include the opening cysteine and the closing phenylalanine or tryptophan.

j_call	v_call	cdr3_length	cdr3_aa
TRBJ1-2	TRBV2	12	CASIGSDYGYTF
TRBJ2-3	TRBV5-1	16	CASSLTPPSSTDTQYF
TRBJ2-3	TRBV5-4	16	CASSPITVTGPDTQYF
TRBJ2-1	TRBV5-1	14	CASSSPSSYNEQFF
TRBJ2-7	TRBV29-1	14	CSVENRGHAGEQYF
TRBJ1-1	TRBV18	14	CASSFATGMIEAFF
TRBJ2-2	TRBV5-4	14	CASSLRGATGELFF
TRBJ2-1	TRBV5-1	16	CASSLGLVSSYNEQFF
TRBJ1-2	TRBV27	14	CASSPQGSGYGYTF
TRBJ1-4	TRBV21-1	15	CASSRDTSTNEKLFF
TRBJ2-1	TRBV7-2	15	CASFSGGALLDEQFF
TRBJ1-2	TRBV24-1	13	CATSDPGYYGYTF
TRBJ2-3	TRBV11-2	14	CASSSPGAKGTQYF
TRBJ1-6	TRBV7-2	14	CASTPGVGNSPLHF
TRBJ2-3	TRBV28	14	CASSRLTGTDTQYF
TRBJ2-7	TRBV5-8	17	CASSPPAGQVPFYEQYF
TRBJ2-3	TRBV7-8	16	CASSLGTSGNTDTQYF
TRBJ2-7	TRBV4-1	14	CASSDGRGSYEQYF
TRBJ1-2	TRBV4-1	16	CASSQGPGGVGSGYTF
TRBJ2-5	TRBV6-5	16	CASSYAPKLTQETQYF